Sequencing of this T cell receptor (beta chain) was carried out in a study of human T cells and chemical hapten exposure. Study-level information: The patient population, which was mostly female, had alopecia areata, totalis or universalis. Variation in per-sample TCR yields came mainly from small pooled library volume differences.

Time point indicated: patch test 1, 2 weeks after DPC sensitization. Treatment meaning: therapeutic diphenylcyclopropenone sensitization with weekly scalp DPC. The CDR3 is 12 amino acids. V shed 7 bases and J 8 bases; nucleotides not matched to a gene: 4. Only a few counts were recorded for this clonotype. Each CDR3 protein gets one entry after TCRdb re-called the RACE reads with MiXCR. The top ten clones hold around 3.6% of a sample with 100,000 or so distinct CDR3 sequences, approximately 10% of them seen once. Material: whole blood, obtained in connection with sensitization to the hapten diphenylcyclopropenone (DPC). This chain joins TRBV12-3 or TRBV12-4 and TRBJ2-3; 9 positions match TRBD1. The receptor was isolated from a woman in her thirties or forties with alopecia areata. Some clones in this sample may be carry-over from other donors' samples. Written as DNA, the CDR3 is TGTGCCAGCACCCTGGACAGGGGTACGCAGTATTTT. This gives the protein CASTLDRGTQYF.